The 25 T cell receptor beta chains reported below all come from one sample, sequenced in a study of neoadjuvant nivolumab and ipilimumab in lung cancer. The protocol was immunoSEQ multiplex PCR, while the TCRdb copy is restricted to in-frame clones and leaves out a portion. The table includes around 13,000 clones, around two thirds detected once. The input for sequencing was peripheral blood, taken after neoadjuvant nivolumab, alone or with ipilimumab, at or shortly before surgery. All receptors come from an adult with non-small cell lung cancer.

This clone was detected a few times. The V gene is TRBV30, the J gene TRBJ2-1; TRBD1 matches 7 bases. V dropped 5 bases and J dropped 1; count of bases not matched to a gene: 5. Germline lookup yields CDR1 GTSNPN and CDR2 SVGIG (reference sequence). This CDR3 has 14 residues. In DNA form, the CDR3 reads TGTGCCTGGGCCGACAGGGTATCCTACAATGAGCAGTTCTTC. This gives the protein CAWADRVSYNEQFF.

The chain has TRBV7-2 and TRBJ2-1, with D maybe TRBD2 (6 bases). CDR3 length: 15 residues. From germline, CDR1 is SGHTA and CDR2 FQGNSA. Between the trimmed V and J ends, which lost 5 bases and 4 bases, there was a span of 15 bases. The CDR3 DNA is TGTGCCAGCAGCCAGGCCGGGACTGGGTACAATGAGCAGTTCTTC. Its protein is CASSQAGTGYNEQFF.

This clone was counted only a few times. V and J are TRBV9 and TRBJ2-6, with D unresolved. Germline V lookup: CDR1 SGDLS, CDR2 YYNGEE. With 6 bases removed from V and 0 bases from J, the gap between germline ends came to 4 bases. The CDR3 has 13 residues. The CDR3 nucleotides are TGTGCCAGCAAAACCTCTGGGGCCAACGTCCTGACTTTC. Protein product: CASKTSGANVLTF.

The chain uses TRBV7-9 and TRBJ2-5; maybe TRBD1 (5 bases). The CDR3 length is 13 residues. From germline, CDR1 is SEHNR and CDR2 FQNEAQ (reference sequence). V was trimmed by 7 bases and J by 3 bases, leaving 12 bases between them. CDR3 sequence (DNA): TGTGCCAGCACCCTAGGGGCTGAAGAGACCCAGTACTTC. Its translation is CASTLGAEETQYF.

The CDR3 loop is CASSPRRGSNEQFF. The CDR3 DNA reads TGTGCCAGCAGCCCACGGAGGGGGTCCAATGAGCAGTTCTTC. The chain combines TRBV13 with TRBJ2-1; D possibly matches TRBD1 or TRBD2 (6 bases each). The CDR3 is 14 residues long. The V gene's germline CDR1 is PRHDT and CDR2 FYEKMQ (reference sequence). The ends were cut back, 5 bases at V and 6 bases at J, with 14 bases in the middle.

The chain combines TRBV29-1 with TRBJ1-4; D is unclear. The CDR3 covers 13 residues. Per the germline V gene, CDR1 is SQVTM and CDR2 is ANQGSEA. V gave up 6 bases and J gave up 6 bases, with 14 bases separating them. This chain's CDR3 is CSVAPRRDEKLFF. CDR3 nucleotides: TGCAGCGTAGCTCCCCGGCGGGATGAAAAACTGTTTTTT.

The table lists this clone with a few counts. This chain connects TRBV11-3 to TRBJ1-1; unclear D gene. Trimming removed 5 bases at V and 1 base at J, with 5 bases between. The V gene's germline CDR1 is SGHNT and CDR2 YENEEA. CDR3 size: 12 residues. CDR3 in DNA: TGTGCCAGCAGCCGCGGGAACACTGAAGCTTTCTTT. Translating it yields CASSRGNTEAFF.

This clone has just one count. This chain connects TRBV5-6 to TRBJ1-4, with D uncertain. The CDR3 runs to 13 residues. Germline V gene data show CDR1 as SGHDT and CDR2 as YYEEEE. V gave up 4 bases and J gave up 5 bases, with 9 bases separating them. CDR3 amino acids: CASSPDSNEKLFF. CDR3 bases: TGTGCCAGCAGCCCTGACTCCAATGAAAAACTGTTTTTT.

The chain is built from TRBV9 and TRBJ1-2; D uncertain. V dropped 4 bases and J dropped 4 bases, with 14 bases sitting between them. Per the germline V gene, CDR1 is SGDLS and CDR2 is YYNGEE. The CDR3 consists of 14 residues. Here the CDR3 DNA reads TGTGCCAGCAGCCCACTCGGAAGTTCCTATGGCTACACCTTC. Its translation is CASSPLGSSYGYTF.

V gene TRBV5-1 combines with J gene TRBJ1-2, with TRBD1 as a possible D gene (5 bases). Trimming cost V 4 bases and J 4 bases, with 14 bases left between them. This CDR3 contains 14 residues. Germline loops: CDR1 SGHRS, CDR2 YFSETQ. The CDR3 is CASSRDFGGYGYTF. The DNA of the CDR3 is TGCGCCAGCAGCCGGGACTTCGGGGGCTATGGCTACACCTTC.

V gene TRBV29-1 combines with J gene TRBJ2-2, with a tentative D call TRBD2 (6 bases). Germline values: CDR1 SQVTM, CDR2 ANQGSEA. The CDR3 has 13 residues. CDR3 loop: CCGSSGFTGELFF. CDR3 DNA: TGCTGCGGAAGTAGCGGCTTCACCGGGGAGCTGTTTTTT.

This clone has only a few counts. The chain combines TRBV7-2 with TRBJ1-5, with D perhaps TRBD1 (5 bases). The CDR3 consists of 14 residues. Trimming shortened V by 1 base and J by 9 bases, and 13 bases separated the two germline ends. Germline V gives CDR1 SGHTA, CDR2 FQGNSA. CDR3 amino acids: CASSLDGGLRPQHF. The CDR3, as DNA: TGTGCCAGCAGCTTAGACGGGGGTTTGCGGCCCCAGCATTTT.

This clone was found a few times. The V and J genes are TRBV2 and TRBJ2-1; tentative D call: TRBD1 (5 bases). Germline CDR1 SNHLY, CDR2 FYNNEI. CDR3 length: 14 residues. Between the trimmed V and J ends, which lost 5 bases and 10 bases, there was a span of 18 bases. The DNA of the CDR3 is TGTGCCAGCAGTCTCTGGGGCAAACGCCCAGAGCAGTTCTTC. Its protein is CASSLWGKRPEQFF.

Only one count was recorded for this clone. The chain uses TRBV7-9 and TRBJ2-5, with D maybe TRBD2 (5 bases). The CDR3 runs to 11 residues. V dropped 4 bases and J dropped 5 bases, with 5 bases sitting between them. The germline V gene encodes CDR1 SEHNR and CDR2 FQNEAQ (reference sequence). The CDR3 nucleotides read TGTGCCAGCAGCTGGGAGGAGACCCAGTACTTC. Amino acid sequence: CASSWEETQYF.

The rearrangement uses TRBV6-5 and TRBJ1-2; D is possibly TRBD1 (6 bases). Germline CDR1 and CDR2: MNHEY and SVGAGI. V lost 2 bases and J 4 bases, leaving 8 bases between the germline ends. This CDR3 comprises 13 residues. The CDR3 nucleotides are TGTGCCAGCAGTTACAAGGGGGTCTATGGCTACACCTTC. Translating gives CASSYKGVYGYTF.

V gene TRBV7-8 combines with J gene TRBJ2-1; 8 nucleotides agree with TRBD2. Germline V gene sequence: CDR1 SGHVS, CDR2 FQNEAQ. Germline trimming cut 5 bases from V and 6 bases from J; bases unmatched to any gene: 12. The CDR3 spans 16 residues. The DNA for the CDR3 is TGTGCCAGCAGCCCCCGACTCGGGAGGGGCGGCAATGAGCAGTTCTTC. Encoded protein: CASSPRLGRGGNEQFF.

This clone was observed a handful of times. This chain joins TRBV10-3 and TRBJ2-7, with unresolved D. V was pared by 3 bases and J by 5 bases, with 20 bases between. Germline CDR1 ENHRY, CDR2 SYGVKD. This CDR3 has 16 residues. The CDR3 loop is CAISDSVRYLLHEQYF. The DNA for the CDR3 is TGTGCCATCAGTGACTCCGTCAGGTATCTACTCCACGAGCAGTACTTC.

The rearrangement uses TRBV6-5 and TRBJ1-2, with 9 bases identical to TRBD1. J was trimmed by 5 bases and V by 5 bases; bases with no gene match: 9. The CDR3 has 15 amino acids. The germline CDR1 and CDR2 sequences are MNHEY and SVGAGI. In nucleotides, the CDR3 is TGTGCCAGCAGTCCGACAGGGGGTCCGCGATATGGCTACACCTTC. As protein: CASSPTGGPRYGYTF.

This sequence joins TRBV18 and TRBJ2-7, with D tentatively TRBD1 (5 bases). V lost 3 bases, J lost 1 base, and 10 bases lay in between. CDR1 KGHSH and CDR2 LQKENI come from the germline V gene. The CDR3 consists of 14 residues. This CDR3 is CASSPTVGSYEQYF. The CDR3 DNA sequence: TGTGCCAGCTCACCGACAGTCGGTTCCTACGAGCAGTACTTC.

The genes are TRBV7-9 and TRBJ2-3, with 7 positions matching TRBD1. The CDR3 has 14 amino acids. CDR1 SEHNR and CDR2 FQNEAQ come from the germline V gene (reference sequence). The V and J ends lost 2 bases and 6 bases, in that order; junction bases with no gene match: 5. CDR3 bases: TGTGCCAGCAGCTTACTTGACAGGGCGGATACGCAGTATTTT. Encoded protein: CASSLLDRADTQYF.

CDR3 in amino acids: CASSLEGNTGELFF. CDR3 DNA sequence: TGCGCCAGCAGCTTGGAGGGGAACACCGGGGAGCTGTTTTTT. V is TRBV5-1 and J is TRBJ2-2; D is uncertain. The V gene's germline CDR1 is SGHRS and CDR2 YFSETQ. Trimming cost V 0 bases and J 1 base, with 4 bases left between them. The CDR3 sequence is 14 residues long.

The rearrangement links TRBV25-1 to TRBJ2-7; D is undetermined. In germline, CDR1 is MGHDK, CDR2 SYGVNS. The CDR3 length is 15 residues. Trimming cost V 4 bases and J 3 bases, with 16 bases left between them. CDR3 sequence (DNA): TGTGCCAGCAGTGGACGGCCGAATCAGGACTACGAGCAGTACTTC. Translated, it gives CASSGRPNQDYEQYF.

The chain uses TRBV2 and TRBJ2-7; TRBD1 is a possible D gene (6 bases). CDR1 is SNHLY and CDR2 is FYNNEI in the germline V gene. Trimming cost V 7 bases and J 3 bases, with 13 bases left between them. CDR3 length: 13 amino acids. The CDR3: CASKRDRNYEQYF. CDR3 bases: TGTGCCAGCAAGAGAGACAGGAACTACGAGCAGTACTTC.

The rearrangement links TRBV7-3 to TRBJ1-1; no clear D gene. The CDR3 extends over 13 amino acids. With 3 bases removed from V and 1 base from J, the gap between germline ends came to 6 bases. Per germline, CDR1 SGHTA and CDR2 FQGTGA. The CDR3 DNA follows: TGTGCCAGCAGCTTTAACGGGAACACTGAAGCTTTCTTT. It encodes CASSFNGNTEAFF.

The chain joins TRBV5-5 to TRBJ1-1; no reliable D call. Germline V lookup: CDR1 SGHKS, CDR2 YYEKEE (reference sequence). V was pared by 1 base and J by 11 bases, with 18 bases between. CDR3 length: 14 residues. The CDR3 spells CASSLTVGSVAAFF. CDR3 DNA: TGTGCCAGCAGCTTGACTGTCGGGTCGGTAGCGGCTTTCTTT. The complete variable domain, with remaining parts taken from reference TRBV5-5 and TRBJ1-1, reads DAGVTQSPTHLIKTRGQQVTLRCSPISGHKSVSWYQQVLGQGPQFIFQYYEKEERGRGNFPDRFSARQFPNYSSELNVNALLLGDSALYLCASSLTVGSVAAFFGQGTRLTVV.